The 15 T cell receptor beta chains given below trace back to one sample, sequenced in a study of T cell changes during pregnancy in multiple sclerosis. Generated by immunoSEQ multiplex PCR, the TCRdb table keeps only in-frame clones and is missing some. This table holds 50,000 to 65,000 clones, under 95% found once. The material sequenced was CD8+ T cells from peripheral blood mononuclear cells, taken in the second trimester of pregnancy. The receptors originated from a female donor with multiple sclerosis, enrolled in a pregnancy study.

The chain is built from TRBV4-1 and TRBJ2-5, with 10 bases lining up with TRBD1. Trimming removed 2 bases from V and 7 bases from J; junction bases left unmatched: 7. This CDR3 has 15 residues. Germline V gene data show CDR1 as MGHRA and CDR2 as YSYEKL. The CDR3 DNA follows: TGCGCCAGCAGCCAAAGCGGGACAGGGGTCGGGACCCAGTACTTC. Translating gives CASSQSGTGVGTQYF.

This chain uses TRBV4-2 with TRBJ2-7, with 8 bases lining up with TRBD2. V lost 0 bases to trimming and J lost 3 bases; unmatched junction nucleotides: 10. This CDR3 is built from 17 residues. The germline CDR1 and CDR2 sequences are LGHNA and YNFKEQ. CDR3 sequence reads: CASSQDAPGLGNYEQYF. CDR3 coding DNA: TGTGCCAGCAGCCAAGACGCCCCGGGACTAGGTAACTACGAGCAGTACTTC.

This chain uses TRBV10-3 with TRBJ2-7, with TRBD2 matching over 10 bases. Germline lookup yields CDR1 ENHRY and CDR2 SYGVKD. Unmatched junction bases numbered 3, after V lost 7 bases and J lost 0 bases. The CDR3 is made up of 14 amino acids. In DNA, the CDR3 is TGTGCCATCAAAAGGACTAGCGGCTCCTACGAGCAGTACTTC. As protein: CAIKRTSGSYEQYF.

The chain uses TRBV27 and TRBJ1-1; TRBD1 might be the D (5 bases). This CDR3 has 15 amino acids. The V end was cut by 2 bases, the J end by 0 bases, with 10 bases between. CDR1 MNHEY and CDR2 SMNVEV come from the germline V gene (reference sequence). The CDR3 coding sequence is TGTGCCAGCAGTTTAACCAGGGATCTGAACACTGAAGCTTTCTTT. Translation: CASSLTRDLNTEAFF.

The gene calls are TRBV4-3 and TRBJ1-2; 8 bases line up with TRBD1. Trimming removed 4 bases from V and 7 bases from J; junction bases left unmatched: 5. Germline V CDR1 and CDR2: LGHNA, YSLEER. The CDR3 length is 13 residues. The CDR3 loop is CASSPGQGGGYTF. The CDR3 coding sequence is TGCGCCAGCAGCCCCGGACAGGGAGGTGGCTACACCTTC.

The rearrangement uses TRBV29-1 and TRBJ2-7, with no clear D. The germline V and J ends were trimmed by 4 bases and 6 bases, with 10 bases remaining between them. The CDR3 totals 11 residues. Germline loops: CDR1 SQVTM, CDR2 ANQGSEA. In DNA form, the CDR3 reads TGCAGCGTTGTGGTGGCAGTCGAGCAGTACTTC. It is translated as CSVVVAVEQYF.

This chain joins TRBV14 and TRBJ1-3, with unresolved D. Germline V gene lookup returns CDR1 SGHDN and CDR2 FVKESK. This CDR3 has 17 amino acids. V was shortened by 1 base and J by 0 bases, with 13 bases between the two germline ends. In DNA form, the CDR3 reads TGTGCCAGCAGCCAAGTGGCGGAGAGAAGCTCTGGAAACACCATATATTTT. It translates to CASSQVAERSSGNTIYF.

V is TRBV28 and J is TRBJ2-7, with a weak D call TRBD2 (6 bases). The germline gives CDR1 MDHEN, CDR2 SYDVKM. CDR3 size: 17 residues. V lost 5 bases and J 0 bases, leaving 20 bases between the germline ends. The CDR3 DNA follows: TGTGCCAGCAGTCATCTGGGGGGACTCACTGCCTCCTACGAGCAGTACTTC. Its protein product is CASSHLGGLTASYEQYF. Combining the CDR3 with reference TRBV28 and TRBJ2-7 gives the whole variable domain DVKVTQSSRYLVKRTGEKVFLECVQDMDHENMFWYRQDPGLGLRLIYFSYDVKMKEKGDIPEGYSVSREKKERFSLILESASTNQTSMYLCASSHLGGLTASYEQYFGPGTRLTVT.

This chain uses TRBV10-3 with TRBJ2-1; 9 positions agree with TRBD2. Germline trimming cut 6 bases from V and 6 bases from J; bases unmatched to any gene: 15. The CDR3 runs 17 residues. CDR1 and CDR2 from the germline V gene are ENHRY and SYGVKD. The CDR3 region has the DNA TGTGCCATCAGCCATAGCGGGGGATCCCCTGAATTCAATGAGCAGTTCTTC. Its translation is CAISHSGGSPEFNEQFF.

V and J are TRBV29-1 and TRBJ2-3, with D perhaps matching TRBD2 (5 bases). The CDR3 is 13 amino acids. V shed 2 bases and J shed 2 bases, with 8 bases lying between them. Germline V CDR1 and CDR2: SQVTM, ANQGSEA. The CDR3 loop is CSVEKDSTDTQYF. The CDR3 DNA follows: TGCAGCGTTGAAAAGGACTCCACAGATACGCAGTATTTT.

The rearrangement joins TRBV4-2 to TRBJ2-7; perhaps TRBD2 as D (6 bases). V lost 0 bases and J 1 base, leaving 10 bases between the germline ends. Germline CDR1 LGHNA, CDR2 YNFKEQ. The CDR3 has 15 residues. CDR3 amino acids: CASSQDAGSSYEQYF. The CDR3, as DNA: TGTGCCAGCAGCCAAGATGCGGGGTCGTCCTACGAGCAGTACTTC.

V is TRBV4-3 and J is TRBJ2-3; tentatively, D is TRBD2 (6 bases). Germline V lookup: CDR1 LGHNA, CDR2 YSLEER. The V end was cut by 0 bases, the J end by 11 bases, with 18 bases between. The CDR3 totals 15 residues. The CDR3 DNA reads as TGCGCCAGCAGCCAAGATTGGCGGGGCACAGATCTGCAGTATTTT. Residues: CASSQDWRGTDLQYF.

The V gene is TRBV19, the J gene TRBJ2-3; 8 bases match TRBD2. The V and J ends lost 3 bases and 3 bases, in that order; junction bases with no gene match: 8. Germline V gives CDR1 LNHDA, CDR2 SQIVND (reference sequence). This CDR3 comprises 16 residues. CDR3 sequence reads: CASSIPKREITDTQYF. In DNA, the CDR3 is TGTGCCAGTAGTATCCCCAAGCGGGAGATTACAGATACGCAGTATTTT.

The rearrangement joins TRBV6-1 to TRBJ2-5; 14 nucleotides line up with TRBD2. Unmatched junction bases numbered 7, after V lost 11 bases and J lost 5 bases. This CDR3 comprises 14 residues. Germline-derived CDR1 and CDR2 are MNHNS and SASEGT. In nucleotides, the CDR3 is TGTGCCGGGGGACTAGCGGGAGACGCCGAGACCCAGTACTTC. The encoded protein is CAGGLAGDAETQYF.

The chain is built from TRBV6-1 and TRBJ1-2; D possibly corresponds to TRBD1 (6 bases). The CDR3 length is 12 residues. Trimming removed 10 bases at V and 1 base at J, with 10 bases between. Germline V gene sequence: CDR1 MNHNS, CDR2 SASEGT. DNA of the CDR3: TGTGCCACGGGACATTTTAACTATGGCTACACCTTC. It yields the protein CATGHFNYGYTF.